The entry below describes one T cell receptor beta chain. It has no known antigen specificity. There are no base qualities to consult, and no much larger clone falls within one base. V is reduced by 4 bases and J by 8 bases, leaving a spacing of 5 bases between them. CDR1 and CDR2 are read off the germline V gene as ENHRY and SYGVKD. CDR3 length: 10 amino acids, cysteine to phenylalanine. The retained sequence is limited to the CDR3, 30 bases, with the frame set at the first base. These data belong to a study of technical replicates of blood from a few donors listed by TCRdb under 2017. Library creation used the immunoSEQ multiplex PCR assay. Imported from immuneACCESS, the table was reduced by TCRdb to in-frame sequences with V and J called. These copies leave out some clones; in studies compared against another copy, an unresolved V gene accounts for under half, and the cause of the remainder is not known. The sample records some 80,000 clones, approximately 93% of which are singletons. The leading ten clones occupy over 0.4% of the sample.

Sequencing was carried out using T cells isolated from PBMCs. The chain was built from TRBV10-3 and TRBJ1-1, with the D gene uncertain. The TCR sequence derives from a human donor in good health. The nucleotides are TGTGCCATCAGTGCCAGGGAAGCTTTCTTT. Its translation reads: CAISAREAFF.